This TCR beta chain was sequenced during a study of T cells in Graves' hyperthyroidism and ophthalmopathy (dated by TCRdb to between 2018 and 2021). Context from the whole study: Peripheral blood samples were taken at the time of initial diagnosis, prior to any treatment. A discovery cohort of about 100 patients, about 40 with Graves' ophthalmopathy and approximately 60 with stable Graves' hyperthyroidism, was used to find distinguishing TCR V-J signatures. Whether ophthalmopathy could be predicted prospectively was tested in an independent validation cohort made up of 18 to 20 hyperthyroidism patients plus 17 patients who later progressed to ophthalmopathy. The roughly 91 discovery patients were randomly divided into training and test sets at a 7:3 ratio. Thyroid tissue and blood T-cell repertoires from several Graves' hyperthyroidism patients were also compared in the study. Following sampling, methimazole starting at 30 mg daily was given to hyperthyroidism patients, and high-dose intravenous methylprednisolone was given to ophthalmopathy patients. According to the paper, TCR Vbeta CDR3 sequencing was carried out on 135 peripheral blood samples, which came from fewer than 50 ophthalmopathy, approximately 72 hyperthyroidism and about 17 progressor patients.

Stable Graves' hyperthyroidism was defined as the absence of progression to ophthalmopathy over 18 months of follow-up. Hyperthyroidism patients were newly diagnosed, with disease duration under 2 months, and aged 18 to 65 years. Exclusion was applied to patients with uncontrolled infections, other autoimmune diseases, pregnancy or lactation. Clinical symptoms, serum thyroxine and TRAb, thyroid ultrasound, and orbital computed tomography formed the basis for the diagnoses. PBMCs were separated from roughly 10 ml of fresh peripheral blood using Ficoll-Paque density gradient centrifugation. Trizol reagent was used to extract total RNA, and RNA quality was then checked on an Agilent 2100 Bioanalyzer. Results and caveats for the whole study, not just this receptor: In validation, the model predicted progression to ophthalmopathy with around 71% sensitivity and less than 75% specificity, a median of roughly seven months before onset. No statistical method was used to fix the sample size in advance, and group allocation was not hidden from the investigators. Most expanded thyroid clonotypes (frequency above 0.001) were also detected in blood, a finding suggesting that blood repertoires may reflect thyroid immune responses. A model built on a 13 V-J signature distinguished ophthalmopathy from stable hyperthyroidism, reaching around 88% sensitivity and about 81% specificity in cross-validation and 80%/75% in testing.

This clonotype was seen a few times. Its antigen remains undetermined. Per-base quality was not reported, and no clone a single base away is much larger than it. Amplification of TCR beta CDR3 regions was carried out from RNA transcripts. The first round of RT-PCR for the TCR CDR3 was performed with the HTBI primer set and the Qiagen OneStep RT-PCR kit. The libraries were constructed in a second round of multiplex PCR and then size-selected and purified. Paired-end sequencing of the libraries was performed with 100 bp reads on an Illumina HiSeq2000. The study's own analysis went as follows. SOAPnuke was used to process the raw data, with reads discarded if the reads contained adapters or uncalled bases, had a mean Phred below 15, or lacked an exact constant-primer or identifier match. High-quality paired reads were merged using COPE v1.2.5, and each unique nucleotide sequence was defined as a clonotype. MiTCR v1.1 was used to align the clonotypes against IMGT TRBV, TRBD and TRBJ reference segments. Only V-J combinations with frequency above 0.0001, covering 99% to 99.2% of repertoires, were analysed. A TCS score was defined as the ratio of F50 (clonal expansion) to E x V (chaos), with BLOSUM62-based TCRdist applied between CDR3 peptides within each V-J. Welch's t-statistics and random forest reduced around 520 V-J features to 13, which were used in a naive Bayes classifier (R e1071). TCRdb reprocessed the public reads (quality trimming at Q25 with fastp, clone calling with MiXCR) and kept in-frame beta chains. Rows are combined by CDR3 protein, so each entry shows the most common genes and DNA. The V and J calls shown here were made by TCRdb, not taken from the authors' results. Here the sample has 340,000 or so distinct CDR3 sequences; approximately 16% occur a single time. The ten biggest clones cover roughly 33% of the sample.

Germline trimming: 3 bases from V, 6 bases from J; junction bases outside gene matches: 6. CDR1 and CDR2 (MGHRA, YSYEKL) derive from the germline V gene. The CDR3 contains 15 residues, cysteine and phenylalanine counted. Kept here is only the CDR3 DNA, which spans 45 bases and is read in frame from base 1. The receptor chain draws on TRBV4-1 and TRBJ1-5, and TRBD1 matches 9 of the central bases. Material for sequencing was blood. The sequence came from a man between 25 and 39 years old with Graves' hyperthyroidism. The DNA sequence is TGCGCCAGCAGCCACCGGGACAGGGCTAGTCAGCCCCAGCATTTT. This encodes CASSHRDRASQPQHF.